Shown below are 12 T cell receptor beta chains from a single sample sequenced in a study of CD8 T cells in Susac syndrome. Random hexamers were used to reverse transcribe an amount of about 0.5 to 1 ug RNA. TCRdb redid the calling of the immunoSEQ multiplex PCR reads with MiXCR, one entry per CDR3 protein. The sample contains approximately 80,000 distinct CDR3 sequences, 94% of which appear only once. Sequenced sample: CD8+ T cells from PBMCs. All receptors derive from a human donor with Susac syndrome.

The chain recombines TRBV7-6 with TRBJ1-2; TRBD1 matches at 9 bases. In germline, CDR1 is SGHVS, CDR2 FNYEAQ. The CDR3 sequence is 14 residues long. V trimming: 5 bases; J trimming: 7 bases; junction bases outside the gene matches: 8. CDR3: CASSDNTGGGGYTF. In nucleotides, the CDR3 is TGTGCCAGCAGCGACAATACAGGGGGCGGTGGCTACACCTTC.

This chain uses TRBV27 with TRBJ1-1, with TRBD1 matching 7 bases. The CDR3 runs to 14 residues. Germline CDR1 and CDR2: MNHEY and SMNVEV (reference sequence). The J segment lost 0 bases and the V segment lost 5 bases, leaving 3 bases of the junction unmatched. In DNA form, the CDR3 reads TGTGCCAGCAGTAAACAGGGGATGAACACTGAAGCTTTCTTT. Translation: CASSKQGMNTEAFF.

The chain employs TRBV20-1 and TRBJ2-2; maybe TRBD2 (6 bases). The V gene's germline CDR1 is DFQATT and CDR2 SNEGSKA (reference sequence). Trimming removed 6 bases from V and 6 bases from J, with 20 bases in between. CDR3 length equals 15 residues. The CDR3 is CSAREAGLSAGELFF. The DNA of the CDR3 is TGCAGTGCGAGGGAGGCGGGCCTGAGCGCCGGGGAGCTGTTTTTT.

The rearrangement joins TRBV7-9 to TRBJ1-5, with 8 bases aligning to TRBD1. Germline trimming cut 5 bases from V and 6 bases from J; bases unmatched to any gene: 3. This CDR3 has 13 amino acids. CDR1 and CDR2 from the germline V gene are SEHNR and FQNEAQ (reference sequence). CDR3 amino acids: CASSPDRGQPQHF. The DNA for the CDR3 is TGTGCCAGCAGCCCCGACAGGGGTCAGCCCCAGCATTTT. Full variable domain (outside the CDR3, taken from reference TRBV7-9 and TRBJ1-5): DTGVSQNPRHKITKRGQNVTFRCDPISEHNRLYWYRQTLGQGPEFLTYFQNEAQLEKSRLLSDRFSAERPKGSFSTLEIQRTEQGDSAMYLCASSPDRGQPQHFGDGTRLSIL.

The rearrangement links TRBV5-1 to TRBJ2-3; D might be TRBD1 (6 bases). CDR3 length: 15 residues. Trimming left V 4 bases short and J 0 bases short, with 12 bases between. Germline CDR1 SGHRS, CDR2 YFSETQ. The CDR3 nucleotides are TGCGCCAGCAGCCGTAGGGGGTCTAGCACAGATACGCAGTATTTT. Translation: CASSRRGSSTDTQYF.

The chain combines TRBV28 with TRBJ2-7, with D possibly TRBD2 on 7 matching bases. Between the trimmed V and J ends, which lost 3 bases and 5 bases, there was a span of 11 bases. CDR1 and CDR2 (germline): MDHEN, SYDVKM. CDR3 length: 13 residues. The CDR3 DNA follows: TGTGCCAGCAGTTTGAGGGGGGGAGACGAGCAGTACTTC. Amino acids: CASSLRGGDEQYF.

CDR3 sequence (DNA): TGTGCCAGCAGTCCCGGACGGCTGAGGAGCCAGTTCTTC. It encodes CASSPGRLRSQFF. The rearrangement joins TRBV27 to TRBJ2-1; D is uncertain. V was trimmed by 5 bases and J by 13 bases, leaving 18 bases between them. CDR1 MNHEY and CDR2 SMNVEV come from the germline V gene (reference sequence). This CDR3 spans 13 amino acids.

This sequence joins TRBV5-1 and TRBJ1-1; 7 nucleotides agree with TRBD1. Trimming cost V 0 bases and J 3 bases; bases outside gene matches: 5. Per germline, CDR1 SGHRS and CDR2 YFSETQ. The CDR3 runs to 15 residues. CDR3 bases: TGCGCCAGCAGCTTGGCCGACAGGGTTGACACTGAAGCTTTCTTT. Protein: CASSLADRVDTEAFF.

The chain recombines TRBV27 with TRBJ1-1; D not resolved. The CDR3 has 14 residues. CDR1 is MNHEY, CDR2 SMNVEV, per germline (reference sequence). Trimming pared 7 bases from V and 3 bases from J, leaving 15 bases between. The DNA for the CDR3 is TGTGCCAGCAAACTGCAATCGCTTTACACTGAAGCTTTCTTT. This codes for CASKLQSLYTEAFF.

The chain is built from TRBV10-3 and TRBJ2-7; D is ambiguous. The V and J ends lost 4 bases and 4 bases respectively, with 5 bases between them. Germline lookup yields CDR1 ENHRY and CDR2 SYGVKD. This CDR3 region has 11 residues. The CDR3, as DNA: TGTGCCATCAGTGTCGGTTACGAGCAGTACTTC. Its protein is CAISVGYEQYF.

V and J are TRBV9 and TRBJ1-2; the D gene is possibly TRBD1 (6 bases). Germline CDR1 and CDR2: SGDLS and YYNGEE. The CDR3 runs 14 residues. The V and J ends lost 3 bases and 3 bases respectively, with 12 bases between them. CDR3 protein: CASSAKGTHYGYTF. CDR3 DNA: TGTGCCAGCAGCGCCAAAGGGACACACTATGGCTACACCTTC.

In this sample, this clonotype turned up once. The chain couples TRBV18 to TRBJ2-3, with D perhaps TRBD1 (6 bases). Germline CDR1 KGHSH, CDR2 LQKENI. Between the trimmed V and J ends, which lost 5 bases and 3 bases, there was a span of 12 bases. The CDR3 spans 14 residues. CDR3 DNA: TGTGCCAGCTCAACTCGACAGGATACAGATACGCAGTATTTT. Translating gives CASSTRQDTDTQYF.